These 24 T cell receptor beta chains were all obtained from the same sample, sequenced in a study of blood T cell repertoires in COVID-19. Clones were read by immunoSEQ multiplex PCR, and TCRdb kept only the in-frame ones, dropping some. The sample carries some 260,000 clones, approximately 88% recorded once. The source material was peripheral blood. These receptor sequences come from a woman in her twenties or thirties with COVID-19, enrolled during active disease.

The rearrangement uses TRBV29-1 and TRBJ2-5; possible D gene TRBD1, 6 bases. Trimming pared 6 bases from V and 5 bases from J, leaving 25 bases between. Germline CDR1 is SQVTM and CDR2 is ANQGSEA. The CDR3 is made up of 16 amino acids. The CDR3, as DNA: TGCAGCGTCACACCAGAGGCAGGGGTTACGCGTGAGACCCAGTACTTC. Protein sequence: CSVTPEAGVTRETQYF. Together with reference TRBV29-1 and TRBJ2-5, the CDR3 gives the full variable domain: SAVISQKPSRDICQRGTSLTIQCQVDSQVTMMFWYRQQPGQSLTLIATANQGSEATYESGFVIDKFPISRPNLTFSTLTVSNMSPEDSSIYLCSVTPEAGVTRETQYFGPGTRLLVL.

The chain recombines TRBV7-9 with TRBJ2-6; 8 bases fit TRBD1. Germline loops: CDR1 SEHNR, CDR2 FQNEAQ (reference sequence). This CDR3 contains 18 residues. V gave up 0 bases and J gave up 4 bases; unmatched junction bases: 8. The CDR3 loop reads CASSLAGQGALGANVLTF. The CDR3 DNA reads TGTGCCAGCAGCTTAGCGGGGCAGGGGGCGTTGGGGGCCAACGTCCTGACTTTC. The complete variable domain, with remaining parts taken from reference TRBV7-9 and TRBJ2-6, reads DTGVSQNPRHKITKRGQNVTFRCDPISEHNRLYWYRQTLGQGPEFLTYFQNEAQLEKSRLLSDRFSAERPKGSFSTLEIQRTEQGDSAMYLCASSLAGQGALGANVLTFGAGSRLTVL.

This chain links TRBV12-3 or TRBV12-4 with TRBJ1-1; D is possibly TRBD1 (5 bases). The CDR3 is made up of 13 amino acids. Trimming removed 3 bases from V and 5 bases from J, with 10 bases in between. The DNA of the CDR3 is TGTGCCAGCAGTTTTGGGGGGAGGACTGAAGCTTTCTTT. It codes for CASSFGGRTEAFF.

The rearrangement links TRBV6-4 to TRBJ1-1; maybe TRBD1 (5 bases). From germline, CDR1 is MRHNA and CDR2 SNTAGT. The length of the CDR3 is 14 residues. V was pared by 3 bases and J by 0 bases, with 8 bases between. CDR3 coding DNA: TGTGCCAGCAGTGAAGGGGATATGAACACTGAAGCTTTCTTT. This codes for CASSEGDMNTEAFF.

Written as DNA, the CDR3 is TGTGCCAGCAGGTTACCGGACACTGAAGCTTTCTTT. This translates into CASRLPDTEAFF. This chain uses TRBV7-2 with TRBJ1-1; no clear D gene. Trimming took off 6 bases at V and 3 bases at J, with 8 bases between the two ends. This CDR3 contains 12 residues. Per the germline V gene, CDR1 is SGHTA and CDR2 is FQGNSA.

The V call is TRBV3-1 (or the pseudogene TRBV3-2), the J call TRBJ2-1; D call uncertain. This CDR3 has 11 amino acids. Germline V gives CDR1 LGHDT, CDR2 YNNKEL (reference sequence). Trimming left V 1 base short and J 13 bases short, with 8 bases between. CDR3 loop: CASSQGTYQFF. CDR3 nucleotides: TGTGCCAGCAGCCAAGGAACCTACCAGTTCTTC.

V gene TRBV7-8 combines with J gene TRBJ1-2; TRBD1 might be the D (5 bases). The CDR3 is 16 residues long. CDR1 and CDR2 from the germline V gene are SGHVS and FQNEAQ. V gave up 1 base and J gave up 0 bases, with 12 bases separating them. The CDR3 here is CASSLVPGPANYGYTF. DNA of the CDR3: TGTGCCAGCAGCTTAGTACCAGGGCCCGCTAACTATGGCTACACCTTC.

In its sample, this clone was seen a few times. V usage is TRBV21-1 and J usage is TRBJ1-2; TRBD1 was called by the table and not checked on the DNA. TRBV21-1 represents a pseudogene. This CDR3 spans 15 amino acids. The chain's CDR3 is CASSRGTGAPNGYTF. In DNA form, the CDR3 reads TGTGCCAGCAGCAGAGGGACAGGAGCCCCCAATGGCTACACCTTC.

This clone was picked up a small number of times. This chain links TRBV5-1 with TRBJ1-2; D possibly corresponds to TRBD1 (6 bases). Per germline, CDR1 SGHRS and CDR2 YFSETQ. Trimming removed 4 bases from V and 2 bases from J, with 15 bases in between. This CDR3 is built from 15 residues. The CDR3 DNA sequence: TGCGCCAGCAGCCCTGACGGGGGGCGGAACTATGGCTACACCTTC. Amino acids: CASSPDGGRNYGYTF.

The V and J genes are TRBV10-3 and TRBJ2-3; TRBD1 matches 8 bases. Trimming removed 3 bases from V and 6 bases from J; junction bases left unmatched: 14. The germline CDR1 and CDR2 sequences are ENHRY and SYGVKD. The length of the CDR3 is 17 residues. The CDR3 coding sequence is TGTGCCATCAGTGACGGCAGTTTGATGGGACAGGCTGATACGCAGTATTTT. Its translation is CAISDGSLMGQADTQYF.

J is TRBJ2-7 and V is TRBV4-1; TRBD2 matches at 11 bases. CDR3 length equals 15 residues. The germline gives CDR1 MGHRA, CDR2 YSYEKL. The ends lost 4 bases at V and 2 bases at J; junction bases unmatched: 4. CDR3 in DNA: TGCGCCAGCAGCCTTCTAGCGGGGGGCCCCTACGAGCAGTACTTC. This gives the protein CASSLLAGGPYEQYF.

This chain links TRBV7-2 with TRBJ2-2, with D unresolved. V was clipped by 1 base and J by 1 base, with 4 bases between them. The CDR3 is 14 residues long. The germline gives CDR1 SGHTA, CDR2 FQGNSA. The CDR3 spells CASSLDGNTGELFF. In DNA, the CDR3 is TGTGCCAGCAGCTTAGACGGGAACACCGGGGAGCTGTTTTTT.

This chain links TRBV3-1 (or the pseudogene TRBV3-2) with TRBJ1-2, with D possibly TRBD1 on 5 matching bases. CDR3 length equals 14 residues. V lost 2 bases, J lost 5 bases, and 12 bases lay in between. Germline-derived CDR1 and CDR2 are LGHDT and YNNKEL (reference sequence). CDR3 sequence (DNA): TGTGCCAGCAGCCAACCGTCGGGGGGATATGGCTACACCTTC. Residues: CASSQPSGGYGYTF.

The chain is built from TRBV19 and TRBJ2-7, with TRBD1 identical over 7 bases. V dropped 3 bases and J dropped 3; count of bases not matched to a gene: 8. This CDR3 is built from 15 residues. Germline CDR1 and CDR2: LNHDA and SQIVND (reference sequence). CDR3 region: CASSIRTPGGYEQYF. CDR3 nucleotides: TGTGCCAGTAGTATCAGGACCCCAGGGGGCTACGAGCAGTACTTC.

V and J are TRBV13 and TRBJ2-3; 10 positions agree with TRBD2. The CDR3 runs 16 residues. From germline, CDR1 is PRHDT and CDR2 FYEKMQ (reference sequence). Trimming at V came to 5 bases and at J to 2 bases, leaving 7 bases not matched to a gene. This chain's CDR3 is CASSTLTSGDTDTQYF. The CDR3 DNA is TGTGCCAGCAGCACTCTAACTAGCGGGGACACAGATACGCAGTATTTT.

The V call is TRBV10-3, the J call TRBJ2-3; 8 bases line up with TRBD1. This CDR3 spans 13 amino acids. Trimming took 8 bases from V and 6 from J; bases not matched to a gene: 7. The germline V gene has CDR1 ENHRY and CDR2 SYGVKD. The chain's CDR3 is CAIRSGGGDTQYF. The CDR3 DNA is TGTGCCATCCGATCAGGGGGCGGCGATACGCAGTATTTT.

This rearrangement joins TRBV15 to TRBJ2-1, with 7 bases that match TRBD1. Germline CDR1 is LNHNV and CDR2 is YYDKDF (reference sequence). The CDR3 sequence is 16 residues long. The V segment lost 3 bases and the J segment 3 bases; nucleotides outside the gene matches: 8. The CDR3 region has the DNA TGTGCCACCAGCAGTGTTGGGACAGTACTCTACAATGAGCAGTTCTTC. This codes for CATSSVGTVLYNEQFF.

The genes are TRBV6-2 or TRBV6-3 and TRBJ1-5, with D tentatively TRBD1 (6 bases). The length of the CDR3 is 13 residues. Trimming cost V 5 bases and J 5 bases, with 10 bases left between them. Germline-derived CDR1 and CDR2 are MNHEY and SVGEGT. As DNA, the CDR3 is TGTGCCAGCAGTCCACAGGGACATCAGCCCCAGCATTTT. This gives the protein CASSPQGHQPQHF.

The CDR3 bases are TGTGCCAGCAGCGTAGACAGGGCCGGGCGCACCGGGGAGCTGTTTTTT. It encodes CASSVDRAGRTGELFF. V is TRBV9 and J is TRBJ2-2; D perhaps matches TRBD1 (6 bases). The CDR3 is 16 residues long. The germline V and J ends were trimmed by 0 bases and 4 bases, with 13 bases remaining between them. Looked up from germline, CDR1 is SGDLS and CDR2 is YYNGEE. The entire variable domain, with the rest obtained from reference TRBV9 and TRBJ2-2, is as follows: DSGVTQTPKHLITATGQRVTLRCSPRSGDLSVYWYQQSLDQGLQFLIQYYNGEERAKGNILERFSAQQFPDLHSELNLSSLELGDSALYFCASSVDRAGRTGELFFGEGSRLTVL.

This clone occurred once. The chain carries TRBV12-5 and TRBJ1-5; TRBD1 matches 7 bases. Germline values: CDR1 LGHNT, CDR2 FRNRAP. The J segment lost 5 bases and the V segment lost 6 bases, leaving 4 bases of the junction unmatched. The CDR3 length is 13 residues. The CDR3 nucleotides are TGTGCTAGTGGGACAACAGGGGATCAGCCCCAGCATTTT. This encodes CASGTTGDQPQHF.

The genes are TRBV5-1 and TRBJ2-3; 7 bases are shared with TRBD1. CDR3 length: 16 residues. Trimming at V came to 3 bases and at J to 6 bases, leaving 13 bases not matched to a gene. Germline CDR1 SGHRS, CDR2 YFSETQ. The CDR3 reads CASSSRGQRSPDTQYF. CDR3 DNA: TGCGCCAGCAGCTCCCGGGGACAGAGGTCCCCTGATACGCAGTATTTT.

The rearrangement links TRBV2 to TRBJ1-1; 7 positions agree with TRBD1. CDR1 and CDR2 from the germline V gene are SNHLY and FYNNEI. V dropped 5 bases and J dropped 3; count of bases not matched to a gene: 9. CDR3 length equals 15 residues. The CDR3 coding sequence is TGTGCCAGCAGTACTAGACGACAGGGTTACACTGAAGCTTTCTTT. Translating gives CASSTRRQGYTEAFF.

The genes are TRBV5-1 and TRBJ2-6; 8 bases fit TRBD1. This CDR3 is 16 amino acids long. The trim removed 4 bases at V and 0 bases at J, leaving 3 bases unmatched. The germline gives CDR1 SGHRS, CDR2 YFSETQ. CDR3 region: CASSTDRASGANVLTF. The CDR3 DNA sequence: TGCGCCAGCAGCACGGACAGGGCCTCTGGGGCCAACGTCCTGACTTTC.

V is TRBV5-6 and J is TRBJ2-3, with 8 nucleotides matching TRBD2. Looked up from germline, CDR1 is SGHDT and CDR2 is YYEEEE. Trimming removed 3 bases from V and 1 base from J; junction bases left unmatched: 4. The CDR3 loop spans 15 amino acids. The CDR3 region is CASSWGLGGTDTQYF. For the CDR3, the DNA is TGTGCCAGCAGCTGGGGACTAGGAGGCACAGATACGCAGTATTTT.